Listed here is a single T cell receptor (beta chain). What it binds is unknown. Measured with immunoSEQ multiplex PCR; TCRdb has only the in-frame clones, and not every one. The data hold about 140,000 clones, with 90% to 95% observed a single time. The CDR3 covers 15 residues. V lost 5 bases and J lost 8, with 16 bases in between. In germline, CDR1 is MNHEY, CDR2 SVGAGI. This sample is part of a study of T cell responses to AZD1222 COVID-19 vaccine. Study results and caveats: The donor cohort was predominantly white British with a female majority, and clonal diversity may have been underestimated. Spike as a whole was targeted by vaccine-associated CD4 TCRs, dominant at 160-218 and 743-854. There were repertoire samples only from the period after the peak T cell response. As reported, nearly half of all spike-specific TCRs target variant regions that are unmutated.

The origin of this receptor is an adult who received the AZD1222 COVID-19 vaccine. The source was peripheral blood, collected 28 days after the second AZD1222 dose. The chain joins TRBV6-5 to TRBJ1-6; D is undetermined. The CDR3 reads CASSKFAGGYSPLHF. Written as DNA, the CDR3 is TGTGCCAGCAGTAAATTTGCCGGTGGGTATTCACCCCTCCACTTT.